This T cell receptor beta chain was identified during a study of cytomegalovirus exposure and HLA in healthy donors. The germline V gene has CDR1 MDHEN and CDR2 SYDVKM. CDR3 size: 12 residues. After removal of 5 bases from V and 12 bases from J, the junction contained 6 bases not matched to a gene. It was with 60 Vbeta and 13 Jbeta primers that the PCR ran. Sequencing used immunoSEQ multiplex PCR; TCRdb keeps in-frame clones, though not all of them. Of approximately 100,000 clones in the sample, around 68% were seen once. The rearrangement uses TRBV28 and TRBJ1-4, with TRBD1 matching over 7 bases. The clonotype originates from a man in his fifties in good health and CMV-seronegative. Sequenced material: PBMCs. The CDR3: CASSPRQGQLFF. Here the CDR3 DNA reads TGTGCCAGCAGTCCCAGACAGGGCCAACTGTTTTTT.